The rows below give T cell receptor beta chains drawn from one sample of a study of monozygotic twins with inflammatory bowel disease. TCRdb processed the 5' RACE reads again and assigns one entry to each CDR3 protein, with no DNA. The listing records 300,000 to 400,000 distinct CDR3 sequences. Sequenced input: blood. These receptors came from a human donor with ulcerative colitis or Crohn's disease, or a healthy co-twin of an affected twin (not recorded which). CDR3s include the opening cysteine and the closing phenylalanine or tryptophan.

J gene | V gene | CDR3 protein
TRBJ2-1 | TRBV20-1 | CSAQGLAGGGYNEQFF
TRBJ2-7 | TRBV5-4 | CASSSGELFYEQYF
TRBJ2-7 | TRBV12-3/TRBV12-4 | CASSLTASRAYEQYF
TRBJ1-4 | TRBV28 | CASSSLATNEKLFF
TRBJ1-2 | TRBV27 | CASSLSRDINYGYTF
TRBJ2-7 | TRBV5-1 | CASSLELSTLMTYEQYF
TRBJ1-1 | TRBV20-1 | CSARASGSGEAFF
TRBJ2-3 | TRBV7-2 | CASSRGGATDTQYF
TRBJ2-7 | TRBV4-1 | CASSQWTSGRTYEQYF
TRBJ1-5 | TRBV19 | CASSIEGQGAQPQHF
TRBJ2-1 | TRBV20-1 | CSAHRLQGSAAYNEQFF
TRBJ2-7 | TRBV10-2 | CASRTGFFESYEQYF
TRBJ2-3 | TRBV7-9 | CASSLTRGGADGTQYF
TRBJ2-7 | TRBV2 | CASDRGPSYEQYF
TRBJ2-5 | TRBV7-2 | CASSTKDRGRQETQYF
TRBJ1-4 | TRBV6-5 | CASSSDRGGKLFF
TRBJ2-5 | TRBV15 | CATSRGDYSGGPETQYF
TRBJ1-2 | TRBV7-2 | CASSLASQGYGYTF
TRBJ2-3 | TRBV20-1 | CSASLGQGASDTQYF
TRBJ1-1 | TRBV2 | CASSIRQAPGNTEAFF
TRBJ1-6 | TRBV5-1 | CASSQTGVDSPLHF
TRBJ1-1 | TRBV11-2 | CASSAGTRTEAFF
TRBJ1-1 | TRBV5-8 | CASSLGQQNTEAFF
TRBJ1-5 | TRBV5-4 | CASSLGPDMTQPQHF
TRBJ2-3 | TRBV27 | CASSLVQSGDTQYF
TRBJ2-7 | TRBV28 | CASSLGGGDEQYF
TRBJ1-1 | TRBV5-1 | CASSMDRMNTEAFF
TRBJ2-1 | TRBV30 | CAWSGGLDNEQFF
TRBJ2-1 | TRBV5-1 | CASSLGLAGGGEQFF
TRBJ2-1 | TRBV20-1 | CSASFYRGTSGGLSYNEQFF
TRBJ1-2 | TRBV7-2 | CASRTQGATGGLGGYTF
TRBJ2-5 | TRBV28 | CASSQTGTGEETQYF
TRBJ2-7 | TRBV7-9 | CASTPSLGTYEQYF
TRBJ2-7 | TRBV5-1 | CASSSTSGSSYEQYF
TRBJ1-2 | TRBV4-3 | CASSQDMAVGYYGYTF
TRBJ2-2 | TRBV19 | CASSMARGTGELFF
TRBJ2-3 | TRBV4-1 | CASSRTGTGELYTDTQYF
TRBJ1-1 | TRBV10-3 | CAISGDSNTEAFF
TRBJ2-6 | TRBV9 | CASSVDPGDSGANVLTF
TRBJ1-2 | TRBV6-2/TRBV6-3 | CASMNRGTYGYTF
TRBJ2-3 | TRBV6-5 | CASSYGTSLTPTDTQYF
TRBJ2-2 | TRBV5-1 | CASNSVNTGELFF
TRBJ1-5 | TRBV12-3/TRBV12-4 | CASSLRGQQPQHF
TRBJ1-1 | TRBV7-9 | CASSVRRAQGQAFF
TRBJ2-2 | TRBV27 | CASSLHRNTGELFF